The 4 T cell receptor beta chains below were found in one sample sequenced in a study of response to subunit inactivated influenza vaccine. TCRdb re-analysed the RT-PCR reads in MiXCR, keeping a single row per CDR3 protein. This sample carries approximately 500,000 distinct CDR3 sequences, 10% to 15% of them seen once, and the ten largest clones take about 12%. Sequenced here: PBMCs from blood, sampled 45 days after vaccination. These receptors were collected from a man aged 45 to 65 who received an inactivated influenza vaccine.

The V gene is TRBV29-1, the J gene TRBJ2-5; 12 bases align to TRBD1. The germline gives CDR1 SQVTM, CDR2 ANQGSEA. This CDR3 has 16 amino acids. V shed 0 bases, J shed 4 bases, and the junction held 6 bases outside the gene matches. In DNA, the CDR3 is TGCAGCGTTGAAGAGAGGGGACAGGGGGCTATAGAGACCCAGTACTTC. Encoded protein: CSVEERGQGAIETQYF.

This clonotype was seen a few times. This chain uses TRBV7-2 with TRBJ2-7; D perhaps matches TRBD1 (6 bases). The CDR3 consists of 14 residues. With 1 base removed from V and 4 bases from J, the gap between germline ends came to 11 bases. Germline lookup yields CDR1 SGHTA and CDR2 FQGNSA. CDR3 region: CASSLEGHKYEQYF. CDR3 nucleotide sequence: TGTGCCAGCAGCTTAGAGGGACATAAGTACGAGCAGTACTTC. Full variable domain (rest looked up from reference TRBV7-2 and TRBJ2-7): GAGVSQSPSNKVTEKGKDVELRCDPISGHTALYWYRQSLGQGLEFLIYFQGNSAPDKSGLPSDRFSAERTGGSVSTLTIQRTQQEDSAVYLCASSLEGHKYEQYFGPGTRLTVT.

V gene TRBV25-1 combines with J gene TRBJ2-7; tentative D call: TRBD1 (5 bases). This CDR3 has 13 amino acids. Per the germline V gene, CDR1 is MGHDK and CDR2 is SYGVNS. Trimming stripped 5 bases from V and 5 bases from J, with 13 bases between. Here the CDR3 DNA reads TGTGCCAGCAGTCCAGGGATGTTAAACGAGCAGTACTTC. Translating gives CASSPGMLNEQYF.

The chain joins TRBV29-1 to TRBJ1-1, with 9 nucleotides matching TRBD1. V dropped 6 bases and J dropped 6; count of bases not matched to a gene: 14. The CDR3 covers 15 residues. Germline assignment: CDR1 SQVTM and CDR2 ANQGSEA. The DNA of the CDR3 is TGCAGCGTCAGACCCTTGATACAGGGGGCGGCTGAAGCTTTCTTT. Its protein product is CSVRPLIQGAAEAFF.